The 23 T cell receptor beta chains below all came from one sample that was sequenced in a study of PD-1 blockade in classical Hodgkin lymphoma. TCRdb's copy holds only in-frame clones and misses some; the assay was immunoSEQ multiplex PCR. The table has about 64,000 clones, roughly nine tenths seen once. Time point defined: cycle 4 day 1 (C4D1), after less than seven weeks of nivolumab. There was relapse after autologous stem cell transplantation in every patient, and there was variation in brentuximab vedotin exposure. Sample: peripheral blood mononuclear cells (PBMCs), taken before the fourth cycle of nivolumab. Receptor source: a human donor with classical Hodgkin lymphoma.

CDR3 coding DNA: TGTGCCAGCAGGTCAGATTCCAATGAGCAGTTCTTC. Translating gives CASRSDSNEQFF. This rearrangement joins TRBV11-2 to TRBJ2-1; D is unresolved. This CDR3 has 12 residues. Germline V gene sequence: CDR1 SGHAT, CDR2 FQNNGV. The V end lost 6 bases, the J end lost 6 bases, and 9 bases lay between the germline ends.

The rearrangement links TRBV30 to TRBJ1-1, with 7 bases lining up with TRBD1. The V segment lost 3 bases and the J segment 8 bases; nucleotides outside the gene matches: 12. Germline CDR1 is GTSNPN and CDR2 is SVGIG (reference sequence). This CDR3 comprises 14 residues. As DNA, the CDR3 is TGTGCCTGGAGGCGACAGGGTACGAGCCTAGAAGCTTTCTTT. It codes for CAWRRQGTSLEAFF.

In DNA form, the CDR3 reads TGTGCCAGCAGCTTGGATGGGTCCAAGTGGCCCCAGCATTTT. Its translation is CASSLDGSKWPQHF. The J gene is TRBJ1-5, the V gene TRBV5-8; D uncertain. Trimming pared 0 bases from V and 9 bases from J, leaving 13 bases between. Germline assignment: CDR1 SGHTS and CDR2 YDEGEE. The CDR3 extends over 14 amino acids.

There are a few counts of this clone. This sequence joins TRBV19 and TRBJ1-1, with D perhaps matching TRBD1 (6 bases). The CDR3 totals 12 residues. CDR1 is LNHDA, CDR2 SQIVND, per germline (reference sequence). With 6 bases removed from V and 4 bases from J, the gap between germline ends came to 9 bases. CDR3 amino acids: CASREQGTEAFF. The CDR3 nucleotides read TGTGCCAGTAGGGAACAGGGCACTGAAGCTTTCTTT.

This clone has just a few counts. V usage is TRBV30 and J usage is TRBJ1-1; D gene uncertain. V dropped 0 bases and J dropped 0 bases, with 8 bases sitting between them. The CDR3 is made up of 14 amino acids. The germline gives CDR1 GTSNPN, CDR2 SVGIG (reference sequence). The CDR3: CAWSVEDVNTEAFF. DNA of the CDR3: TGTGCCTGGAGTGTCGAGGATGTGAACACTGAAGCTTTCTTT.

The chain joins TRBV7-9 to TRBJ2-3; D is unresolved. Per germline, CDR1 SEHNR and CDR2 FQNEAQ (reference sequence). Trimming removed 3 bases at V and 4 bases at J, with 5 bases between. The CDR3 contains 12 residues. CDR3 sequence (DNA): TGTGCCAGCAGCTTGAAGGCAGATACGCAGTATTTT. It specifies CASSLKADTQYF.

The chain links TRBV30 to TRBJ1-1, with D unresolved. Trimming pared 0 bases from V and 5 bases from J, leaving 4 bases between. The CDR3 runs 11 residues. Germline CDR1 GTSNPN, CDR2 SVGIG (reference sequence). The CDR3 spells CAWSVKTEAFF. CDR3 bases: TGTGCCTGGAGTGTAAAGACTGAAGCTTTCTTT.

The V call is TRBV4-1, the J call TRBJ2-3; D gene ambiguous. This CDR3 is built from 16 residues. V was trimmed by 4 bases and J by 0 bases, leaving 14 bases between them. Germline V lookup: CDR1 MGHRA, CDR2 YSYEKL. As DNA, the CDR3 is TGCGCCAGCAGCCCACTATCAGATACTAGCACAGATACGCAGTATTTT. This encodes CASSPLSDTSTDTQYF.

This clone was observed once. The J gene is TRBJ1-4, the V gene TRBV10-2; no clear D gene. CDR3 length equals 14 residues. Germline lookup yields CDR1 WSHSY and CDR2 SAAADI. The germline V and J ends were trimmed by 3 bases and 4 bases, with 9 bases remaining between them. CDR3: CASSEAQINEKLFF. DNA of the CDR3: TGCGCCAGCAGTGAAGCGCAGATTAATGAAAAACTGTTTTTT.

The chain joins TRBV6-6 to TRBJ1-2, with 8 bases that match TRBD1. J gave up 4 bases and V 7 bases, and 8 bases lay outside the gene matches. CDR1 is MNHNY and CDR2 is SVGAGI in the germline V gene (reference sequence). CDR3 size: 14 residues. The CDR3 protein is CASTSRDRRYGYTF. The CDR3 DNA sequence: TGTGCCAGCACTTCCAGGGACAGGCGCTATGGCTACACCTTC.

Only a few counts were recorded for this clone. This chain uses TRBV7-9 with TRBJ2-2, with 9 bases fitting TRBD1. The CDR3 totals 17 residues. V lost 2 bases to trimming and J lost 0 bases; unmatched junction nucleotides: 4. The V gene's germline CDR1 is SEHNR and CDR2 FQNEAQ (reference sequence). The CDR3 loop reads CASSLTGQGANTGELFF. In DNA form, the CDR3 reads TGTGCCAGCAGCTTAACGGGACAGGGCGCGAACACCGGGGAGCTGTTTTTT. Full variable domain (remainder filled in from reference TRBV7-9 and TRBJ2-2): DTGVSQNPRHKITKRGQNVTFRCDPISEHNRLYWYRQTLGQGPEFLTYFQNEAQLEKSRLLSDRFSAERPKGSFSTLEIQRTEQGDSAMYLCASSLTGQGANTGELFFGEGSRLTVL.

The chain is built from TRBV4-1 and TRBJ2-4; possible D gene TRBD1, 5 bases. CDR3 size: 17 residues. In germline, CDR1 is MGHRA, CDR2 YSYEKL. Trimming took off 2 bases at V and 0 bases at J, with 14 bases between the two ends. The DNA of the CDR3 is TGCGCCAGCAGCCAAAGCCAACAGGAGATAGCCAAAAACATTCAGTACTTC. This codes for CASSQSQQEIAKNIQYF.

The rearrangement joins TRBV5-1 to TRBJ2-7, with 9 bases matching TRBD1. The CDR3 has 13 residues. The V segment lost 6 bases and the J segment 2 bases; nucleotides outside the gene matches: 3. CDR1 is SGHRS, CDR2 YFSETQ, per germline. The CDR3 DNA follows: TGCGCCAGCACCGGGACAGGGACCTACGAGCAGTACTTC. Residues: CASTGTGTYEQYF.

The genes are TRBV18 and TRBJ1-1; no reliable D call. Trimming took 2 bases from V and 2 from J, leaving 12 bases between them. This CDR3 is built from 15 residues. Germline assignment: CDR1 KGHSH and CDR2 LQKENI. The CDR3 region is CASSPSGLVNTEAFF. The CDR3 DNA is TGTGCCAGCTCACCAAGCGGACTGGTAAACACTGAAGCTTTCTTT.

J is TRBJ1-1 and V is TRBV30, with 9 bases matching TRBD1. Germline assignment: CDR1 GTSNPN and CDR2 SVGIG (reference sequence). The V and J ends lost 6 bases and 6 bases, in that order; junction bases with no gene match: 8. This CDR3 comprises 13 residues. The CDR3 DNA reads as TGTGCCTGCTATGGGACAGGGCCTGCTGAAGCTTTCTTT. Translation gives CACYGTGPAEAFF.

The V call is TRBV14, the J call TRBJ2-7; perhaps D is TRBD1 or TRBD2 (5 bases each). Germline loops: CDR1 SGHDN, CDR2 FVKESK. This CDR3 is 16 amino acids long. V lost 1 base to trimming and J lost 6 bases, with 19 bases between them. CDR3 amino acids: CASSQAGTALRGEQYF. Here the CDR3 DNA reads TGTGCCAGCAGCCAAGCCGGGACGGCCCTAAGAGGCGAGCAGTACTTC.

The CDR3 nucleotides read TGTGCCAGCACCCGATTGACACCACAAGAGACCCAGTACTTC. Amino acids: CASTRLTPQETQYF. This chain links TRBV7-9 with TRBJ2-5; unclear D gene. Germline loops: CDR1 SEHNR, CDR2 FQNEAQ (reference sequence). CDR3 length: 14 residues. V lost 7 bases to trimming and J lost 2 bases, with 14 bases between them.

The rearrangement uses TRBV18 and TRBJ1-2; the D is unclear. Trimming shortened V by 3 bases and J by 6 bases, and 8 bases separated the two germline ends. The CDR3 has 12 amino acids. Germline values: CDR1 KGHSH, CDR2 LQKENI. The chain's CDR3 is CASSPMENGYTF. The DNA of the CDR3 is TGTGCCAGCTCACCGATGGAGAATGGCTACACCTTC.

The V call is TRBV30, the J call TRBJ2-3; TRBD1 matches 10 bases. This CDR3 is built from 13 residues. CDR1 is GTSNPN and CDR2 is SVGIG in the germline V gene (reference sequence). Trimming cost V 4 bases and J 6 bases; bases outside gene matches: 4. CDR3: CAWNRQGADTQYF. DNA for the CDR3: TGTGCCTGGAACCGACAGGGGGCGGATACGCAGTATTTT. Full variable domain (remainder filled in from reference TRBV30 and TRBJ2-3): SQTIHQWPATLVQPVGSPLSLECTVEGTSNPNLYWYRQAAGRGLQLLFYSVGIGQISSEVPQNLSASRPQDRQFILSSKKLLLSDSGFYLCAWNRQGADTQYFGPGTRLTVL.

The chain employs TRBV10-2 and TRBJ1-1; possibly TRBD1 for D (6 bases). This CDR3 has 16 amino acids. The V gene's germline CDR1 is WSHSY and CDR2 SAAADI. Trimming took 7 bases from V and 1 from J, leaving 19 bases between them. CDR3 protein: CASTDRLGARNTEAFF. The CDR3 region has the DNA TGCGCCAGCACCGACCGGTTGGGGGCAAGGAACACTGAAGCTTTCTTT.

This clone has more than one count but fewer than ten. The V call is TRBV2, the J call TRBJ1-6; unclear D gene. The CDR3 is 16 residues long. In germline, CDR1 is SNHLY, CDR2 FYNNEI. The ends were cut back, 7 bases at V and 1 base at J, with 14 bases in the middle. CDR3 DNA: TGTGCCAGCATCGCGGGCGCCGGATCCTATAATTCACCCCTCCACTTT. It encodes CASIAGAGSYNSPLHF.

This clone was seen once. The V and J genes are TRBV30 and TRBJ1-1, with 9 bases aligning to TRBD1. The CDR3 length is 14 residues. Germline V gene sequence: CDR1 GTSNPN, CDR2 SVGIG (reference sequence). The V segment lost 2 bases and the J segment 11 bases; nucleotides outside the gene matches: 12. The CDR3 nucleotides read TGTGCCTGGAGTCCGGGACAGGGCTTTGTGAATGCTTTCTTT. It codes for CAWSPGQGFVNAFF. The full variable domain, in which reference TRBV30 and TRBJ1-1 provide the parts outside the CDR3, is SQTIHQWPATLVQPVGSPLSLECTVEGTSNPNLYWYRQAAGRGLQLLFYSVGIGQISSEVPQNLSASRPQDRQFILSSKKLLLSDSGFYLCAWSPGQGFVNAFFGQGTRLTVV.

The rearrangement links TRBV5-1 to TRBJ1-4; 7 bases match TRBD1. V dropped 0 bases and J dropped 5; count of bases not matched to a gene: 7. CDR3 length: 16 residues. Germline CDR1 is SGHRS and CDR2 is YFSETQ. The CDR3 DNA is TGCGCCAGCAGCTTGGCCCCGCAGGGGGGGAATGAAAAACTGTTTTTT. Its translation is CASSLAPQGGNEKLFF.